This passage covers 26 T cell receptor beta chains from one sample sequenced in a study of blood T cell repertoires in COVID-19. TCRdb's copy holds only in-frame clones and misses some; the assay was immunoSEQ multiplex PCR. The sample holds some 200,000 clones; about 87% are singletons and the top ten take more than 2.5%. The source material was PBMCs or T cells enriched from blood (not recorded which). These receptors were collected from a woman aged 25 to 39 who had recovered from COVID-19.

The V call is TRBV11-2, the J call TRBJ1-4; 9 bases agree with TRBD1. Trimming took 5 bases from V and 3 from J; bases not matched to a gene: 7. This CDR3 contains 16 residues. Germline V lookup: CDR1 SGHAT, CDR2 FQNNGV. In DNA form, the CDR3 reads TGTGCCAGCAGCCCTAACAGGGGGCCGGCTAATGAAAAACTGTTTTTT. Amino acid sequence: CASSPNRGPANEKLFF.

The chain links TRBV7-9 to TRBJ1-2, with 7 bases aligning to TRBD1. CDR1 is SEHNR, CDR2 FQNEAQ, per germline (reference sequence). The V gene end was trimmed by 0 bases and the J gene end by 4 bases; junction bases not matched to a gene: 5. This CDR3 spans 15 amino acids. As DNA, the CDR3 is TGTGCCAGCAGCTTAGCGCAGGGACAGCTCTATGGCTACACCTTC. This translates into CASSLAQGQLYGYTF.

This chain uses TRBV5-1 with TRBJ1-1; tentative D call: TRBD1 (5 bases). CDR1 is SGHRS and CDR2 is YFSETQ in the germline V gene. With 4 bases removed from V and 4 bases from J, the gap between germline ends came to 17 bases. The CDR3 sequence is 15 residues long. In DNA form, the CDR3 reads TGCGCCAGCAGCCCATCGCGGGGGATTGGCACTGAAGCTTTCTTT. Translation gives CASSPSRGIGTEAFF.

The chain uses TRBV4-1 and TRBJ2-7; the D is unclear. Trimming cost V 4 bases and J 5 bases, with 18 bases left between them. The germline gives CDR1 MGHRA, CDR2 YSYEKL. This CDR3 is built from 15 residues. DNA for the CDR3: TGCGCCAGCAGCCGCGGAATGCCTTCTAACCACGAGCAGTACTTC. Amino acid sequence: CASSRGMPSNHEQYF.

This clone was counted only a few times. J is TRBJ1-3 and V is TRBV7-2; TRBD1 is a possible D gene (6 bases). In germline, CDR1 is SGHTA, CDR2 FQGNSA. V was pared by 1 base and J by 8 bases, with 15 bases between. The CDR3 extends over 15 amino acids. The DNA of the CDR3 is TGTGCCAGCAGCTTAGTGTCTGGGAAGGGGGACACCATATATTTT. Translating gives CASSLVSGKGDTIYF.

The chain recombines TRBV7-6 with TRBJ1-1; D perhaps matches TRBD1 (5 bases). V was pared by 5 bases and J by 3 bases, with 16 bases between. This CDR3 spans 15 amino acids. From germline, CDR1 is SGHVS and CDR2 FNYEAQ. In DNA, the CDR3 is TGTGCCAGCAGCCCCGGACACTCCGCGGACACTGAAGCTTTCTTT. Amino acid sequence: CASSPGHSADTEAFF.

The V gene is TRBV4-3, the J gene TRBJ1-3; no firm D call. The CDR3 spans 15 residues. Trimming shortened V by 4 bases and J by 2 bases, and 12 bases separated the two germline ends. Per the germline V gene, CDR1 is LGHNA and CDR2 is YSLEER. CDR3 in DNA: TGCGCCAGCAGCCTGAGTGAGGCAGCTGGAAACACCATATATTTT. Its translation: CASSLSEAAGNTIYF.

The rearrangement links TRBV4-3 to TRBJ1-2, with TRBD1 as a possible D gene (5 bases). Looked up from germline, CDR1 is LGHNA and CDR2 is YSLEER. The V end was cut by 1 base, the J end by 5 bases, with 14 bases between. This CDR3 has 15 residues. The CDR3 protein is CASSQGGGTYYGYTF. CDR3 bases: TGCGCCAGCAGCCAAGGGGGGGGAACCTATTATGGCTACACCTTC.

CDR3 region: CASSYGNTEAFF. The CDR3 nucleotides are TGTGCCAGCAGTTACGGGAACACTGAAGCTTTCTTT. The V call is TRBV7-8, the J call TRBJ1-1; D remains ambiguous. Trimming took 6 bases from V and 1 from J, leaving 6 bases between them. Germline V lookup: CDR1 SGHVS, CDR2 FQNEAQ. This CDR3 is built from 12 residues.

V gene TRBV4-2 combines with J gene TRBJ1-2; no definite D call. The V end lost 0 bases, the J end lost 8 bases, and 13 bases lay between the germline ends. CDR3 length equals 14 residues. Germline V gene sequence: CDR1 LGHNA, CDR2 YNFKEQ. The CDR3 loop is CASSQDGGIGGYTF. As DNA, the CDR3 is TGTGCCAGCAGCCAAGATGGAGGGATCGGCGGCTACACCTTC.

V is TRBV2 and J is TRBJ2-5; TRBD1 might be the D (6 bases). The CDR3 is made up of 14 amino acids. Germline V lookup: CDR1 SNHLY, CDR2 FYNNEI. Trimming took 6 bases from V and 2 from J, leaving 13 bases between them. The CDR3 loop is CASRWTEVQETQYF. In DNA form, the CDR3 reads TGTGCCAGCAGATGGACAGAAGTTCAAGAGACCCAGTACTTC.

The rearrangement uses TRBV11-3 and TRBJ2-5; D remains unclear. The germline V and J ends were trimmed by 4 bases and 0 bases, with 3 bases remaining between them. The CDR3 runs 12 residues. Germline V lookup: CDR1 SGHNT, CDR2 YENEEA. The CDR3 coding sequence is TGTGCCAGCAGCTCGTACCAAGAGACCCAGTACTTC. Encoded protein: CASSSYQETQYF.

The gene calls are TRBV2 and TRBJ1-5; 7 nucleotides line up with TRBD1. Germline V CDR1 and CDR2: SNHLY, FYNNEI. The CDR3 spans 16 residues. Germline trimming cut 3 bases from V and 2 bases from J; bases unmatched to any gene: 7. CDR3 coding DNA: TGTGCCAGCAGTGATCCCGGAGACAGGGGCAATCAGCCCCAGCATTTT. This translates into CASSDPGDRGNQPQHF.

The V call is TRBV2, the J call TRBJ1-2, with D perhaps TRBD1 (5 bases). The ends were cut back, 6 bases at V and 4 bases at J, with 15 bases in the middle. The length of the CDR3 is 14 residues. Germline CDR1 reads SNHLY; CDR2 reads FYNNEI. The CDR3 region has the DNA TGTGCCAGCAGAGGACGAGACAGTTTCTATGGCTACACCTTC. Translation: CASRGRDSFYGYTF.

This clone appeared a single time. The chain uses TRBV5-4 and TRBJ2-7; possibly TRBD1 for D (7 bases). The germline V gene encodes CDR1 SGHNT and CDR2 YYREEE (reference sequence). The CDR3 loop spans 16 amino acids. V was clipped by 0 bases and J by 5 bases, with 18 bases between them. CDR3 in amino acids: CASSLGVRGRGDEQYF. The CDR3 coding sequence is TGTGCCAGCAGCTTGGGAGTTCGGGGCAGGGGGGACGAGCAGTACTTC.

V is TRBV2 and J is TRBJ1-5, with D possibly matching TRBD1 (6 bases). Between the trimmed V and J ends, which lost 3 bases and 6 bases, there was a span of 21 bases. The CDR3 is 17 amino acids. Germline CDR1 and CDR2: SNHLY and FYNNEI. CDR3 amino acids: CASSDLPSRGLAQPQHF. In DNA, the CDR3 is TGTGCCAGCAGTGACCTACCGAGCAGGGGCTTAGCTCAGCCCCAGCATTTT.

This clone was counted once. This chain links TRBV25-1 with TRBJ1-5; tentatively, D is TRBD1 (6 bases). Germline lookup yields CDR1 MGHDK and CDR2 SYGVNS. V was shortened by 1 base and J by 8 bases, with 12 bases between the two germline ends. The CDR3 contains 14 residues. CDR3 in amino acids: CASSESGGRKPQHF. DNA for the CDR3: TGTGCCAGCAGTGAATCGGGGGGGCGGAAGCCCCAGCATTTT.

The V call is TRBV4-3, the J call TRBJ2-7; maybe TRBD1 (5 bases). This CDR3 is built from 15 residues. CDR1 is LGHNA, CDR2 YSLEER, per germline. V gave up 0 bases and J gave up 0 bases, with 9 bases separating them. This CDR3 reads CASSQEFTGSYEQYF. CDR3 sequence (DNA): TGCGCCAGCAGCCAAGAATTTACAGGCTCCTACGAGCAGTACTTC.

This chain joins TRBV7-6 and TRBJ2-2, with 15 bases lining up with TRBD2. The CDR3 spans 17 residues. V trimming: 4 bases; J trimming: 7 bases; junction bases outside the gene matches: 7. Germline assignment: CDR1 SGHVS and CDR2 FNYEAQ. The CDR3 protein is CASSSRTSGGAGGELFF. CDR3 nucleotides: TGTGCCAGCAGCTCGAGGACTAGCGGGGGGGCTGGCGGGGAGCTGTTTTTT.

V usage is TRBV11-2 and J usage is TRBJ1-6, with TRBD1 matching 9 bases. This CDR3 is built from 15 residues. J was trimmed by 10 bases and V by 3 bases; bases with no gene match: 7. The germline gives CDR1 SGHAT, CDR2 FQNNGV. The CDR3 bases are TGTGCCAGCAGCTTCAGGACAGGGGTAGGGTCACCCCTCCACTTT. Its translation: CASSFRTGVGSPLHF.

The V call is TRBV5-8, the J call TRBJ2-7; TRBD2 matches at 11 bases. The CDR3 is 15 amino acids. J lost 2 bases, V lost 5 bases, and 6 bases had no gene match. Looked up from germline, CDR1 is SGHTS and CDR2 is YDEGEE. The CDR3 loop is CASSLRLAGTYEQYF. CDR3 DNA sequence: TGTGCCAGCAGTCTAAGACTAGCGGGGACCTACGAGCAGTACTTC.

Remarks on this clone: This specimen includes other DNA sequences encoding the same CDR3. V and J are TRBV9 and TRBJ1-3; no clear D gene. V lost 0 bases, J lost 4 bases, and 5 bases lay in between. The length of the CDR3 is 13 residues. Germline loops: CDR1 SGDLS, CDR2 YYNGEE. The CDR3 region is CASSVDQGNTIYF. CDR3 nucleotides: TGTGCCAGCAGCGTAGACCAGGGAAACACCATATATTTT.

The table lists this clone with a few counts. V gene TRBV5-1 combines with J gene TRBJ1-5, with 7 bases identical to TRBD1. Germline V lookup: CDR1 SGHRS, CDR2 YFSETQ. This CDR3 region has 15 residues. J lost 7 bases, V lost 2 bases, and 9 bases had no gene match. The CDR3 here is CASSLDDRAYQPQHF. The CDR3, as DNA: TGCGCCAGCAGCTTAGACGACAGGGCTTACCAGCCCCAGCATTTT.

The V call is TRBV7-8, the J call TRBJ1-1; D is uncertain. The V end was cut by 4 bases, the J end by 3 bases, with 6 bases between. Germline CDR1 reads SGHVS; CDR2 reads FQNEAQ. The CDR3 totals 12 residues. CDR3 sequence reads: CASSSPYTEAFF. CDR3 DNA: TGTGCCAGCAGCTCCCCTTACACTGAAGCTTTCTTT.

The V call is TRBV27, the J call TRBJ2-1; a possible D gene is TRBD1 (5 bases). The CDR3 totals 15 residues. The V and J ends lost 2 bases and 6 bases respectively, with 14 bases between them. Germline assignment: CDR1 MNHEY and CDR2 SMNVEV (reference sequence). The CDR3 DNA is TGTGCCAGCAGTTTAACAGGACAAGGCCTCAATGAGCAGTTCTTC. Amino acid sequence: CASSLTGQGLNEQFF.

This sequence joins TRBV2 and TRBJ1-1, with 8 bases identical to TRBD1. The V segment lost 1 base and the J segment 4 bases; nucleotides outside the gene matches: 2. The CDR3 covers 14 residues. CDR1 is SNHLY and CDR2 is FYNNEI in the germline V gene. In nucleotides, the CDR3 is TGTGCCAGCAGTGAAGTAGACAGGGGCACTGAAGCTTTCTTT. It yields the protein CASSEVDRGTEAFF.